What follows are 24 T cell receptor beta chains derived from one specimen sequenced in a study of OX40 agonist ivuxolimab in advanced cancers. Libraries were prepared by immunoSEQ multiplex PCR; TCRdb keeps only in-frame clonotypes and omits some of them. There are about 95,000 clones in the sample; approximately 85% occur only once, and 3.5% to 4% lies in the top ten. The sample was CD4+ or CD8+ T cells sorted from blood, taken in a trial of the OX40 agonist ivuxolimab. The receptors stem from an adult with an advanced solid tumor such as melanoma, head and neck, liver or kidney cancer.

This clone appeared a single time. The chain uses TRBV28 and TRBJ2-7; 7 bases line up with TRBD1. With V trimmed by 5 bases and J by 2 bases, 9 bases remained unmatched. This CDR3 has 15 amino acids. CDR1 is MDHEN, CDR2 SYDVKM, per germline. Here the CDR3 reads CASSPVTGSPYEQYF. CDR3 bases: TGTGCCAGCAGTCCAGTGACAGGGTCCCCCTACGAGCAGTACTTC.

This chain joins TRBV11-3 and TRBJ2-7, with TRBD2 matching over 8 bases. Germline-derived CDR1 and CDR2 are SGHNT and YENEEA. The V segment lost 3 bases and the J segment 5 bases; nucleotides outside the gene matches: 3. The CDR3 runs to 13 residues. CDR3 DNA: TGTGCCAGCAGCTTCACTAGCGGAAACGAGCAGTACTTC. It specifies CASSFTSGNEQYF.

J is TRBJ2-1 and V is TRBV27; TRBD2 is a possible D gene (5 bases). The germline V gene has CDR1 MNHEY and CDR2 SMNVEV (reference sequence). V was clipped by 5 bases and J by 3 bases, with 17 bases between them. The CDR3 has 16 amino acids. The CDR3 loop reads CASSAISGLHYNEQFF. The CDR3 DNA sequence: TGTGCCAGCAGTGCCATAAGCGGACTTCACTACAATGAGCAGTTCTTC.

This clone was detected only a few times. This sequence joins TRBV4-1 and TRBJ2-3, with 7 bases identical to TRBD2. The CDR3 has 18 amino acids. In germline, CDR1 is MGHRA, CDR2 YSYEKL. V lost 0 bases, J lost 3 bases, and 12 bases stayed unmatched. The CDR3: CASSQDPGGLWGTDTQYF. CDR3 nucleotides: TGCGCCAGCAGCCAAGATCCGGGGGGACTATGGGGGACAGATACGCAGTATTTT.

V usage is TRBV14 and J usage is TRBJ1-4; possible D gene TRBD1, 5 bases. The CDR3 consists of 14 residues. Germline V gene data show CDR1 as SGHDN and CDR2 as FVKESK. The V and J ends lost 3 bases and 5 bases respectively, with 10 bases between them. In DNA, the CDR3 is TGTGCCAGCAGCCAGAACCGGGGGAATGAAAAACTGTTTTTT. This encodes CASSQNRGNEKLFF.

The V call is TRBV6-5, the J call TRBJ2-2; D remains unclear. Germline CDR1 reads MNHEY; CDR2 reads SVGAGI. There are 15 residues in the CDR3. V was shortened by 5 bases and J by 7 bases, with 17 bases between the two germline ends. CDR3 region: CASSPDLTAFGELFF. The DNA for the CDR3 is TGTGCCAGCAGTCCGGATCTCACCGCGTTCGGGGAGCTGTTTTTT.

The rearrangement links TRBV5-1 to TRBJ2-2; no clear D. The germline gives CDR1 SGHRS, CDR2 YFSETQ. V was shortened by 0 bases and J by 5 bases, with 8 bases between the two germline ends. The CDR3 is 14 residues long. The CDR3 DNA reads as TGCGCCAGCAGCTTGGCCCTGGGGACCGGGGAGCTGTTTTTT. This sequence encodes CASSLALGTGELFF.

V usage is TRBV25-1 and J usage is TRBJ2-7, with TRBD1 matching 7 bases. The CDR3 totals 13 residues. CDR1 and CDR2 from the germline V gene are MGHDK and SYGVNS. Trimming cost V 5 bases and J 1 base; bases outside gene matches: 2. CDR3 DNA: TGTGCCAGCAGTAAACAGGGGTCCTACGAGCAGTACTTC. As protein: CASSKQGSYEQYF.

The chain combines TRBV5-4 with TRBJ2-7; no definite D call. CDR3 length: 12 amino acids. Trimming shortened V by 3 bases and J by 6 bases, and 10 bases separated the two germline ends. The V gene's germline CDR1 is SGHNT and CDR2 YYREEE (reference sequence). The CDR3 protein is CASSSWVGEQYF. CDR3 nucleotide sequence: TGTGCCAGCAGCTCTTGGGTGGGCGAGCAGTACTTC.

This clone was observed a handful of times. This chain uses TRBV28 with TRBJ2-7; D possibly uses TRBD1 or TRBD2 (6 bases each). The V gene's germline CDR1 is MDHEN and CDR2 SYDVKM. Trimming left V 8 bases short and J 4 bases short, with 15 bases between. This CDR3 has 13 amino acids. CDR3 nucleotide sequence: TGTGCCAGCGGGAAGGGGGACTTGTACGAGCAGTACTTC. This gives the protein CASGKGDLYEQYF. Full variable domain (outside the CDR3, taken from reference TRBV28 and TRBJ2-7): DVKVTQSSRYLVKRTGEKVFLECVQDMDHENMFWYRQDPGLGLRLIYFSYDVKMKEKGDIPEGYSVSREKKERFSLILESASTNQTSMYLCASGKGDLYEQYFGPGTRLTVT.

For the CDR3, the DNA is TGTGCCAGCAGCCAAGAGGGGTCCGGAGGGGAATTTCAGCCCCAGCATTTT. Its protein product is CASSQEGSGGEFQPQHF. The chain joins TRBV7-9 to TRBJ1-5; D might be TRBD1 (5 bases). Germline assignment: CDR1 SEHNR and CDR2 FQNEAQ (reference sequence). This CDR3 spans 17 amino acids. V lost 5 bases to trimming and J lost 6 bases, with 23 bases between them.

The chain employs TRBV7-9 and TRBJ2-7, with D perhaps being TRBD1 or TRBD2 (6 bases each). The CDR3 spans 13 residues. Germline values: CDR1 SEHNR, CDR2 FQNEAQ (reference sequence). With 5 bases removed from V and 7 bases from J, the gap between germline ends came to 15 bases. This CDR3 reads CASSAGHLSEQYF. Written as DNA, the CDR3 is TGTGCCAGCAGCGCGGGACACCTGAGTGAGCAGTACTTC.

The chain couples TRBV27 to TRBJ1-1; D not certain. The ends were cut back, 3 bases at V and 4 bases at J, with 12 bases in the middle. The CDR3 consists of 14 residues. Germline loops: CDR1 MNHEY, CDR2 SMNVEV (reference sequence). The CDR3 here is CASSLREVGTEAFF. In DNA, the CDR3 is TGTGCCAGCAGTTTGAGGGAGGTTGGCACTGAAGCTTTCTTT.

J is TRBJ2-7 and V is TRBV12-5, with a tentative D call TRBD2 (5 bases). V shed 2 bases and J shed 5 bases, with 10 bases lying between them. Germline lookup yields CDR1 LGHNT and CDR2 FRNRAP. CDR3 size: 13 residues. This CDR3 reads CASGLSGSHEQYF. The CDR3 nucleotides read TGTGCTAGTGGTTTGTCGGGATCGCACGAGCAGTACTTC.

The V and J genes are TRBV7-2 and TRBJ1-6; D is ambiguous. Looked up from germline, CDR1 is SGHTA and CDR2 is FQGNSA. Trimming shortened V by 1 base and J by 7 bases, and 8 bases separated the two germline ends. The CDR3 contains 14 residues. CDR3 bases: TGTGCCAGCAGCTTAGTGGTCGTAAATTCACCCCTCCACTTT. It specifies CASSLVVVNSPLHF.

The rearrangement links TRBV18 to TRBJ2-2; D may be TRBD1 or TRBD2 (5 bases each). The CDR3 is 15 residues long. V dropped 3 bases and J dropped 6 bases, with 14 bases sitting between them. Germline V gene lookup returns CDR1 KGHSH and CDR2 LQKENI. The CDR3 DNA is TGTGCCAGCTCACCTCTACGAGGGGACGCCGGGGAGCTGTTTTTT. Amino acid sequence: CASSPLRGDAGELFF.

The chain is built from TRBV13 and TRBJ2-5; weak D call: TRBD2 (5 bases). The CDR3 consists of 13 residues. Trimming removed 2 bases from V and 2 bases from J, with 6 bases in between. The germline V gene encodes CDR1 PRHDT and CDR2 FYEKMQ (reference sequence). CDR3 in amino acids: CASSLWEQETQYF. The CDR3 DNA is TGTGCCAGCAGCTTATGGGAGCAAGAGACCCAGTACTTC. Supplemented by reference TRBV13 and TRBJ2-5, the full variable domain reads AAGVIQSPRHLIKEKRETATLKCYPIPRHDTVYWYQQGPGQDPQFLISFYEKMQSDKGSIPDRFSAQQFSDYHSELNMSSLELGDSALYFCASSLWEQETQYFGPGTRLLVL.

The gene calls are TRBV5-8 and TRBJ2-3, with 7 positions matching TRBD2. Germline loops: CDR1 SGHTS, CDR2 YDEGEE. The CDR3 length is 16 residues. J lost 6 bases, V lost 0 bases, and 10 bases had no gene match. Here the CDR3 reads CASSLVTPGGLDTQYF. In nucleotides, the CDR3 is TGTGCCAGCAGCTTGGTGACTCCCGGGGGGTTGGATACGCAGTATTTT. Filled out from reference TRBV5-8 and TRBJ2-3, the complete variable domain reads EAGVTQSPTHLIKTRGQQATLRCSPISGHTSVYWYQQALGLGLQFLLWYDEGEERNRGNFPPRFSGRQFPNYSSELNVNALELEDSALYLCASSLVTPGGLDTQYFGPGTRLTVL.

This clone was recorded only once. CDR3 bases: TGTGCCAGCAGCTTGGACTTGAACTCCTACGAGCAGTACTTC. It is translated as CASSLDLNSYEQYF. The rearrangement links TRBV5-4 to TRBJ2-7; unclear D gene. Trimming took 0 bases from V and 0 from J, leaving 7 bases between them. The CDR3 runs to 14 residues. Germline CDR1 and CDR2: SGHNT and YYREEE (reference sequence).

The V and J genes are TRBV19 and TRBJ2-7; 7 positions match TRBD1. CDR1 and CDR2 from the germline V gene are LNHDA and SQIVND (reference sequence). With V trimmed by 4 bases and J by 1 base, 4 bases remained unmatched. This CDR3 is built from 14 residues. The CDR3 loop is CASSTGTASYEQYF. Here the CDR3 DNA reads TGTGCCAGTAGTACCGGGACAGCGTCCTACGAGCAGTACTTC.

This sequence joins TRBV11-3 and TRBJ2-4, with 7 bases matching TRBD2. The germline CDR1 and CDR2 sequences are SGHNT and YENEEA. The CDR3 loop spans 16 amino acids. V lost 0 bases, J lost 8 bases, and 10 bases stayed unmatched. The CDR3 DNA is TGTGCCAGCAGCTTAGAGTCTCGAGCGGGACTTCACATTCAGTACTTC. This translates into CASSLESRAGLHIQYF. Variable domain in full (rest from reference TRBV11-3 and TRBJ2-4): EAGVVQSPRYKIIEKKQPVAFWCNPISGHNTLYWYLQNLGQGPELLIRYENEEAVDDSQLPKDRFSAERLKGVDSTLKIQPAELGDSAVYLCASSLESRAGLHIQYFGAGTRLSVL.

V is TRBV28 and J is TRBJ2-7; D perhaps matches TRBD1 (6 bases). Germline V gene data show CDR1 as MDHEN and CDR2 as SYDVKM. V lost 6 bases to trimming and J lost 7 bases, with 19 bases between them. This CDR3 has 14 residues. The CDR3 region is CASSSWDTPREQYF. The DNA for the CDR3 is TGTGCCAGCAGCTCTTGGGACACCCCCAGGGAGCAGTACTTC. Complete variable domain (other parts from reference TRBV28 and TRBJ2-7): DVKVTQSSRYLVKRTGEKVFLECVQDMDHENMFWYRQDPGLGLRLIYFSYDVKMKEKGDIPEGYSVSREKKERFSLILESASTNQTSMYLCASSSWDTPREQYFGPGTRLTVT.

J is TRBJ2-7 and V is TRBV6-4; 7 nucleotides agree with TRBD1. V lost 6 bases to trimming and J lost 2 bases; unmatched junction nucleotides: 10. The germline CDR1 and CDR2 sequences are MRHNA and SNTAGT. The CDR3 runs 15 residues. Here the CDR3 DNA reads TGTGCCAGCAGGACCGAAGGGGGCGTAACCTACGAGCAGTACTTC. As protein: CASRTEGGVTYEQYF.

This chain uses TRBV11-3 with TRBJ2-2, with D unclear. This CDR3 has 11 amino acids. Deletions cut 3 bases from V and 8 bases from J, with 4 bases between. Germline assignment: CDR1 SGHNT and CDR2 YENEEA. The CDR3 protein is CASSLRGELFF. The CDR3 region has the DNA TGTGCCAGCAGCTTGCGTGGGGAGCTGTTTTTT.